The rows below give T cell receptor beta chains drawn from one sample of a study of CD8 T cells in ankylosing spondylitis. TCRdb ran MiXCR on the 5' RACE reads and lists one entry per CDR3 protein. The table has 200,000 to 300,000 distinct CDR3 sequences, over 9.5% seen once. Specimen: blood, either unsorted or a sorted T cell fraction (not recorded which). The receptors were sampled from a male donor with ankylosing spondylitis or in good health (not recorded which). The CDR3 runs from the conserved cysteine through the conserved F or W. D genes are given only for firm matches. The size entry is marked missing in some rows and otherwise reads once, few, many or a size class.

j_call v_call clone_size d_call cdr3_aa cdr3_nt
TRBJ2-1 TRBV2 few . CASSGGEPQFF TGTGCCAGCAGTGGGGGGGAGCCCCAGTTCTTC
TRBJ2-1 TRBV11-1 . . CASSPPLGMGNSYNEQFF TGTGCCAGCAGCCCACCTCTGGGGATGGGGAACTCCTACAATGAGCAGTTCTTC
TRBJ1-6 TRBV10-3 many . CAISAGKSSYNSPLHF TGTGCCATCAGTGCGGGGAAGAGCTCCTATAATTCACCCCTCCACTTT
TRBJ2-2 TRBV5-1 many . CASSPSDGELFF TGCGCCAGCAGCCCCTCCGACGGGGAGCTGTTTTTT
TRBJ1-2 TRBV5-1 . . CASSLGLPGGYGYTF TGCGCCAGCAGCTTGGGACTTCCGGGAGGCTATGGCTACACCTTC
TRBJ2-1 TRBV6-1 many TRBD2 CASTRTSENEQFF TGTGCCAGCACCCGGACTAGCGAGAATGAGCAGTTCTTC
TRBJ2-1 TRBV12-3/TRBV12-4 many . CASSLSSGGYNEQFF TGTGCCAGCAGTTTAAGTAGCGGAGGCTACAATGAGCAGTTCTTC
TRBJ2-7 TRBV12-3/TRBV12-4 many TRBD1 CASSFLPGQNYEQYF TGTGCCAGCAGTTTCCTTCCGGGACAGAACTACGAGCAGTACTTC
TRBJ1-3 TRBV4-2 . . CASSDDPSLGNTIYF TGTGCCAGCAGCGACGATCCCAGTCTTGGAAACACCATATATTTT
TRBJ1-2 TRBV20-1 many . CSASGTFYGYTF TGCAGTGCTAGCGGGACCTTCTATGGCTACACCTTC
TRBJ2-2 TRBV15 many . CATSRDPVTGELFF TGTGCCACCAGCAGAGATCCCGTCACCGGGGAGCTGTTTTTT
TRBJ1-2 TRBV7-2 . . CASSSRGFGYTF TGTGCCAGCAGCTCTCGCGGTTTTGGCTACACCTTC
TRBJ2-3 TRBV11-2 many . CASSLGASGADTQYF TGTGCCAGCAGCTTAGGGGCATCGGGGGCAGATACGCAGTATTTT
TRBJ1-1 TRBV5-1 many TRBD1 CASSLGTGRSEAFF TGCGCCAGCAGCTTGGGGACAGGGCGCTCTGAAGCTTTCTTT
TRBJ2-5 TRBV7-2 many TRBD2 CASSFSGGAGMETQYF TGTGCCAGCAGCTTTAGCGGGGGGGCAGGAATGGAGACCCAGTACTTC
TRBJ2-2 TRBV12-3/TRBV12-4 many . CASSLGPGSSGELFF TGTGCCAGCAGTTTAGGACCAGGGTCGTCCGGGGAGCTGTTTTTT
TRBJ1-2 TRBV5-1 many . CASSPLGQDYGYTF TGCGCCAGCAGCCCCCTCGGTCAGGACTATGGCTACACCTTC
TRBJ1-5 TRBV21-1 many . CASINRFYQPQHF TGTGCCAGCATCAACAGGTTCTACCAGCCCCAGCATTTT
TRBJ1-1 TRBV4-2 many . CASSQDGENTEAFF TGTGCCAGCAGCCAAGACGGCGAGAACACTGAAGCTTTCTTT
TRBJ2-3 TRBV30 many . CACRDLDTQYF TGTGCCTGCCGGGACTTAGATACGCAGTATTTT
TRBJ2-3 TRBV5-1 . . CASSLAGGITDTQYF TGCGCCAGCAGCTTGGCCGGAGGAATCACAGATACGCAGTATTTT
TRBJ2-3 TRBV5-1 many TRBD1 CASSLGQGVDTQYF TGCGCCAGCAGCTTGGGACAGGGGGTAGATACGCAGTATTTT
TRBJ2-3 TRBV20-1 many . CSAVNRLGLTDTQYF TGCAGTGCAGTAAACAGGCTTGGACTCACAGATACGCAGTATTTT
TRBJ2-3 TRBV5-6 . . CASSQSGRSTDTQYF TGTGCCAGCAGCCAAAGTGGCAGGTCCACAGATACGCAGTATTTT
TRBJ2-2 TRBV12-3/TRBV12-4 . . CASSLAKGLGRTGELFF TGTGCCAGCAGTTTGGCAAAAGGGCTGGGAAGAACCGGGGAGCTGTTTTTT
TRBJ1-1 TRBV15 many TRBD1 CATSRGLQGIQTEAFF TGTGCCACCAGCAGAGGCTTACAGGGGATTCAAACTGAAGCTTTCTTT
TRBJ2-1 TRBV5-1 many . CASSLAGNHYNEQFF TGCGCCAGCAGCTTGGCCGGAAACCACTACAATGAGCAGTTCTTC
TRBJ1-2 TRBV7-2 few . CASSFLREGGYTF TGTGCCAGCAGCTTTCTCCGGGAGGGAGGCTACACCTTC
TRBJ2-1 TRBV7-9 many TRBD1 CASSFVGQAYYNEQFF TGTGCCAGCAGCTTCGTAGGACAGGCCTACTACAATGAGCAGTTCTTC
TRBJ2-3 TRBV11-2 many . CASSLDSRTDTQYF TGTGCCAGCAGCTTAGATTCCCGCACAGATACGCAGTATTTT
TRBJ1-2 TRBV29-1 . . CSVSMAYGYTF TGCAGCGTTTCGATGGCCTATGGCTACACCTTC
TRBJ2-1 TRBV20-1 many . CSAREIARSASYNEQFF TGCAGTGCTAGAGAAATCGCGCGGAGTGCCTCCTACAATGAGCAGTTCTTC
TRBJ2-4 TRBV20-1 many . CSASLSGAKNIQYF TGCAGTGCTAGTTTGAGTGGGGCCAAAAACATTCAGTACTTC